This T cell receptor beta chain was captured in a study of shared clonotypes between healthy human individuals. Study-wide points: A limitation of the genetic and exposure-history diversity represented arose from few donors.

The protocol was immunoSEQ multiplex PCR, while the TCRdb copy is restricted to in-frame clones and leaves out a portion. The sample includes hundreds of thousands of clones, 75% to 80% seen only once; the top ten take 12%. There are 17 residues in the CDR3. Germline CDR1 SGHTA, CDR2 FQGTGA. The V gene end was trimmed by 2 bases and the J gene end by 2 bases; junction bases not matched to a gene: 5. As concerns this clone: Its antigen remains unknown. Since a far larger clone is one base different, this is likely a read error.

Donors were healthy HIV-negative adults without recently reported acute infections or vaccinations. Those who donated, Caucasian adults without exception, all lived in Nashville, Tennessee. The receptor comes from a woman between 40 and 55 years old in good health. Some clones in this sample may be carry-over from other donors' samples. Sequences were obtained from PBMCs. V gene TRBV7-3 combines with J gene TRBJ2-2; TRBD2 matches 10 bases. CDR3 nucleotides: TGTGCCAGCAGCTTACCGGGACTAGCGAGAAACACCGGGGAGCTGTTTTTT. Its translation is CASSLPGLARNTGELFF.